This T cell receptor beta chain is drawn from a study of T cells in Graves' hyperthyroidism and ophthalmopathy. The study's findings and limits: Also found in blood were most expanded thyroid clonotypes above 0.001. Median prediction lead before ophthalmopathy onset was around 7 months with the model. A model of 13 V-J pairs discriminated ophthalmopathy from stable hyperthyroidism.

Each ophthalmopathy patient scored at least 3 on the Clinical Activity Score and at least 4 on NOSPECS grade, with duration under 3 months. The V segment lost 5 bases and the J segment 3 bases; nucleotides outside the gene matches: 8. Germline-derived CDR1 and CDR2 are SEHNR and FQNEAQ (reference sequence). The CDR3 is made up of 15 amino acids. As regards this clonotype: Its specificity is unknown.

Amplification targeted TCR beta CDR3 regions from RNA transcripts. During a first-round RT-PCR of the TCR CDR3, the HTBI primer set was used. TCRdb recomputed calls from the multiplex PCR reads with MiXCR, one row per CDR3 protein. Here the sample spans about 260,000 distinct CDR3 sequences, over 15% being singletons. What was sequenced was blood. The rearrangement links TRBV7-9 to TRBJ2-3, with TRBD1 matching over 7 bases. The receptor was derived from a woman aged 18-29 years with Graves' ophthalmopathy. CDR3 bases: TGTGCCAGCAGCGACCGGGACAGTAGTACAGATACGCAGTATTTT. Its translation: CASSDRDSSTDTQYF. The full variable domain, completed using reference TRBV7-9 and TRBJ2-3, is DTGVSQNPRHKITKRGQNVTFRCDPISEHNRLYWYRQTLGQGPEFLTYFQNEAQLEKSRLLSDRFSAERPKGSFSTLEIQRTEQGDSAMYLCASSDRDSSTDTQYFGPGTRLTVL.